Included here is one T cell receptor beta chain sequence, with context. The antigen is unknown. This entry belongs to a study of T cell therapy after organ transplantation. Study-wide points: Few nonresponder expansions may reflect low coverage from poor CD8+ yield.

Assay: immunoSEQ multiplex PCR; the TCRdb copy retains only in-frame clones and omits some. The profile covers 50,000 or so clones, with approximately 94% appearing a single time and over 3% taken by the ten largest. Patients were solid-organ transplant recipients with drug-resistant or recurrent cytomegalovirus. CDR3 size: 10 residues. Trimming pared 11 bases from V and 6 bases from J, leaving 7 bases between. The germline CDR1 and CDR2 sequences are LNHDA and SQIVND (reference sequence). The V gene is TRBV19, the J gene TRBJ1-4; possible D gene TRBD1, 5 bases. The sample consisted of CD8+ T cells from blood, taken before autologous CMV-specific T cell therapy. The TCR comes from a human patient who had received a solid organ transplant and had CMV disease. CDR3 in amino acids: CAAGDEKLFF. For the CDR3, the DNA is TGTGCCGCGGGGGATGAAAAACTGTTTTTT. The full variable domain, rest sourced from reference TRBV19 and TRBJ1-4, is DGGITQSPKYLFRKEGQNVTLSCEQNLNHDAMYWYRQDPGQGLRLIYYSQIVNDFQKGDIAEGYSVSREKKESFPLTVTSAQKNPTAFYLCAAGDEKLFFGSGTQLSVL.